These T cell receptor beta chains were read from a single sample in a study of HIV-infected children after antiretroviral therapy interruption. From the 3' RACE reads, TCRdb called clonotypes with MiXCR, one entry per CDR3 protein. Here the sample spans about 83,000 distinct CDR3 sequences, roughly 6.4% being singletons. The sequencing used CD45RA+ CD4+ T cells from PBMCs, pooled from several time points, collected from a donor given antiretroviral therapy, either interrupted or continuous. These receptors all come from a pool of human donors with HIV. The CDR3 runs from the conserved cysteine through the conserved F or W. The D gene is left open where the match is weak. Only part of the rows carry a size: once, few, many, or a class if the clone is expanded.

D: -
J: TRBJ1-1
V: TRBV23-1
size: many
DNA: TGCGCCAGCAGTCAATGGAAGAAAGGGGCCCGATACACTGAAGCTTTCTTT
CDR3: CASSQWKKGARYTEAFF

D: TRBD2
J: TRBJ2-1
V: TRBV20-1
size: many
DNA: TGCAGTGCCGCCGGGAGGGGTGAGCAGTTCTTC
CDR3: CSAAGRGEQFF

D: TRBD1
J: TRBJ1-2
V: TRBV19
size: -
DNA: TGTGCCAGTGGACGGACAGGGAGTGGCTACACCTTC
CDR3: CASGRTGSGYTF

D: -
J: TRBJ2-1
V: TRBV10-3
size: few
DNA: TGTGCCATCAGTGATCTAACCTGGGACGTCGGGTTCTTC
CDR3: CAISDLTWDVGFF

D: -
J: TRBJ2-1
V: TRBV6-4
size: many
DNA: TGTGCCAGCAGTGAGTCTGCAGGTTCCTACAATGAGCAGTTCTTC
CDR3: CASSESAGSYNEQFF

D: TRBD1
J: TRBJ2-4
V: TRBV10-1
size: many
DNA: TGCGCCAGCAGTGAGTCGAAAGGGACAGAATCCAAAAACATTCAGTACTTC
CDR3: CASSESKGTESKNIQYF

D: TRBD2
J: TRBJ2-7
V: TRBV12-3/TRBV12-4
size: -
DNA: TGTGCCAGCAGTTCCCCGGGACTAGCGGGCAATTTTTTCTACGAGCAGTACTTC
CDR3: CASSSPGLAGNFFYEQYF

D: -
J: TRBJ1-4
V: TRBV14
size: -
DNA: TGTGCCAGCAGCCCGACAGGCCCACTCGAAAAACTGTTTTTT
CDR3: CASSPTGPLEKLFF

D: -
J: TRBJ1-1
V: TRBV18
size: many
DNA: TGTGCCAGCTCAGATTCGGGAAACACTGAAGCTTTCTTT
CDR3: CASSDSGNTEAFF

D: -
J: TRBJ1-6
V: TRBV6-4
size: many
DNA: TGTGCCAGCGCTCGGGATAATAATTCACCCCTCCACTTT
CDR3: CASARDNNSPLHF

D: -
J: TRBJ2-3
V: TRBV19
size: many
DNA: TGTGCCAGTAGTAGCCCACCCGCCCGAAAGGCAGGGTATACGCAGTATTTT
CDR3: CASSSPPARKAGYTQYF

D: -
J: TRBJ2-6
V: TRBV5-1
size: many
DNA: TGCGCCAGCAGCGGGGGTTATACTGGGGCCAACGTCCTGACTTTC
CDR3: CASSGGYTGANVLTF

D: TRBD1
J: TRBJ2-1
V: TRBV5-1
size: -
DNA: TGCGCCAGCAGCCCCGGGGGACAGGACTACAATGAGCAGTTCTTC
CDR3: CASSPGGQDYNEQFF

D: -
J: TRBJ2-3
V: TRBV5-6
size: many
DNA: TGTGCCAGCAGCTTGGTGGTGCGAGTTGGCACAGATACGCAGTATTTT
CDR3: CASSLVVRVGTDTQYF

D: -
J: TRBJ2-7
V: TRBV2
size: many
DNA: TGTGCCAGCAGTCCCCGTAGGACGGAGAGCTCCTACGAGCAGTACTTC
CDR3: CASSPRRTESSYEQYF

D: -
J: TRBJ2-3
V: TRBV11-2
size: many
DNA: TGTGCCAGCAGCTCGGACGCCCAAGATACGCAGTATTTT
CDR3: CASSSDAQDTQYF

D: -
J: TRBJ1-1
V: TRBV7-9
size: many
DNA: TGTGCCAGCAGCCCATCACGGACGGGGATGAACACTGAAGCTTTCTTT
CDR3: CASSPSRTGMNTEAFF

D: -
J: TRBJ2-1
V: TRBV7-9
size: many
DNA: TGTGCCAGCAGCTCCTCTCAGGGCGTTGAGCAGTTCTTC
CDR3: CASSSSQGVEQFF

D: -
J: TRBJ1-6
V: TRBV6-5
size: many
DNA: TGTGCCACCCGCCTGGCAGGGAAAGATGCACCCCTCCACTTT
CDR3: CATRLAGKDAPLHF

D: -
J: TRBJ2-5
V: TRBV11-2
size: few
DNA: TGTGCCAGCAGCTTAAATACGGGGGCATCCGAGACCCAGTACTTC
CDR3: CASSLNTGASETQYF

D: -
J: TRBJ2-5
V: TRBV7-6
size: medium-sized
DNA: TGTGCCAGCAGCTCCCCCCAGGGGCGTTTTGAGACCCAGTACTTC
CDR3: CASSSPQGRFETQYF

D: -
J: TRBJ1-5
V: TRBV5-5
size: many
DNA: TGTGCCAGCAGCTTGGTATCAGCCAATCAGCCCCAGCATTTT
CDR3: CASSLVSANQPQHF

D: -
J: TRBJ2-3
V: TRBV20-1
size: many
DNA: TGCAGTGCCACGTCTGACACAGATACGCAGTATTTT
CDR3: CSATSDTDTQYF

D: TRBD1
J: TRBJ1-5
V: TRBV4-1
size: many
DNA: TGCGCCAGCAGCCACCTCGGACAGGGCCGGGGTAATCAGCCCCAGCATTTT
CDR3: CASSHLGQGRGNQPQHF